This T cell receptor (beta chain) was retrieved from a study of CD8 T cells in ankylosing spondylitis. In its sample, this clonotype was seen many times. Its antigen is unidentified. This CDR3 has 15 residues. J was trimmed by 9 bases and V by 6 bases; bases with no gene match: 11. CDR1 and CDR2 from the germline V gene are MNHNS and SASEGT. With molecular barcodes, quantitative 5'-RACE was used to make the TCR beta libraries. MiXCR was run by TCRdb on the 5' RACE reads, yielding one entry per CDR3 protein. The data contain approximately 200,000 distinct CDR3 sequences, around 13% of them seen just once; the ten biggest clones take up around 10%. Overall study results and limits: Ankylosing spondylitis blood appeared to be characterized by a TCR beta motif of fewer than ten highly homologous variants. Matched ankylosing spondylitis synovial fluid reportedly contained a significantly enriched population of disease-linked clones.

This TCR was recovered from a female donor with ankylosing spondylitis or in good health (not recorded which). The genes are TRBV6-1 and TRBJ1-6, with TRBD1 identical over 7 bases. The sample consisted of blood, either unsorted or a sorted T cell fraction (not recorded which). The CDR3 sequence: CASSETGAILSPLHF. The CDR3 nucleotides read TGTGCCAGCAGCGAAACAGGGGCGATCCTTTCACCCCTCCACTTT.